This entry describes one TCR beta chain. What it recognizes is unknown. The entry originates in a study of T-cell reconstitution after alpha-beta-depleted transplantation in children. Findings and limits, study-wide: Diversity and T-cell counts at one year after transplant derived mostly from new T cells. Several hundred expanded graft clones reportedly gave rise to the alpha-beta T cells present about two months after transplant.

Unique molecular identifiers were built into the TCRbeta library. TCRdb called the PCR reads again in MiXCR, with one record for every CDR3 protein. This repertoire shows about 830,000 distinct CDR3 sequences, 16% found once; its top ten account for around 5.3%. V was pared by 4 bases and J by 4 bases, with 9 bases of the junction left unmatched. CDR1 is ENHRY and CDR2 is SYGVKD in the germline V gene. This CDR3 has 16 amino acids. The V call is TRBV10-3, the J call TRBJ2-5; 10 bases are a match to TRBD2. The source is a male patient aged 10 to 17 who had a stem cell transplant for acute lymphoblastic leukemia, so the T cells may come from the graft donor. This specimen consisted of PBMCs, mostly from graft donor cells, obtained 360 days after TCRalphabeta/CD19-depleted stem cell transplant. The CDR3: CAISGSGRASGETQYF. CDR3 sequence (DNA): TGTGCCATCAGTGGCAGCGGGAGGGCCTCGGGAGAGACCCAGTACTTC.